The T cell receptor beta chain under discussion was sequenced for a study of radiotherapy plus CTLA-4 blockade in lung cancer. TCRdb's table, derived via immunoSEQ multiplex PCR, lists solely in-frame clones and lacks some. The sample has 40,000 or so clones; 70% to 85% are singletons. Sequencing was performed on peripheral blood, taken from a patient treated with radiotherapy plus ipilimumab. This TCR was recovered from a human donor with non-small cell lung cancer who had stable disease on radiotherapy plus ipilimumab.

Written as DNA, the CDR3 is TGTGCCACCGAGACAGGGGAATACAATGAGCAGTTCTTC. This encodes CATETGEYNEQFF. The V and J genes are TRBV10-3 and TRBJ2-1; 8 bases fit TRBD1. Germline V CDR1 and CDR2: ENHRY, SYGVKD. V lost 10 bases, J lost 4 bases, and 6 bases stayed unmatched. The CDR3 loop spans 13 amino acids.